The 9 T cell receptor beta chains given below trace back to one sample, sequenced in a study of T cells in women clearing cervical HPV infection. The data were produced by immunoSEQ multiplex PCR, yet TCRdb's version contains in-frame clones alone and is incomplete. In all, the sample yields 25,000 to 35,000 clones. The sample was blood buffy coat. These TCRs come from a woman aged 18 to 75 with a cervical HPV16 infection that either progressed to CIN3+ or cleared (not recorded which).

CDR3 protein: CAWSEALTGQYTF. Partial CDR3 DNA: TGTGCCTGGAGCGAGGCCCTAACTGGGCAG. This chain connects TRBV30 to TRBJ1-2; D gene unclear. The CDR3 end falls 3 residues outside the read, so it is completed with the germline J gene. Germline V gives CDR1 GTSNPN, CDR2 SVGIG (reference sequence). This CDR3 spans 13 amino acids.

By frequency, this clone is medium-sized. The part of the CDR3 DNA that was read is TGTGCCAGCAGTCCTACTAGTACGAATGAG. Protein sequence: CASSPTSTNE. The entire CDR3 protein is CASSPTSTNEQFF. V gene TRBV6-4 combines with J gene TRBJ2-1; a possible D gene is TRBD2 (5 bases). The missing CDR3 end, 3 residues past where the read stops, is filled in from the germline J gene. V lost 5 bases and J 7 bases, leaving 12 bases between the germline ends. Germline V gene lookup returns CDR1 MRHNA and CDR2 SNTAGT. CDR3 length: 13 residues.

Note on this clone: Read sequence stops 3 residues before the CDR3 end, and the germline J gene provides the missing end. The rearrangement uses TRBV20-1 and TRBJ1-1; no clear D gene. This CDR3 region has 14 residues. The germline V gene encodes CDR1 DFQATT and CDR2 SNEGSKA (reference sequence). Trimming cost V 0 bases and J 5 bases, with 13 bases left between them. The chain's CDR3 is CSARERASRTEAFF. The sequenced CDR3 bases are TGCAGTGCTAGAGAAAGGGCGAGTAGGACTGAA.

Note on this clone: Read coverage stops 3 residues before the CDR3 terminus; the germline J gene supplies the remainder. The V and J genes are TRBV30 and TRBJ1-2, with D possibly matching TRBD1 (6 bases). The CDR3 is 13 residues long. The germline gives CDR1 GTSNPN, CDR2 SVGIG (reference sequence). The part of the CDR3 DNA that was read is TGTGCCTGGAGTGTAATCCAGGGGTCCTCC. Translated, it gives CAWSVIQGSS. The entire CDR3 protein reads CAWSVIQGSSYTF.

Turning to this clone: The read falls 3 residues short of the CDR3 end, and the missing part is taken from the germline J gene. The V gene is TRBV11-2, the J gene TRBJ2-3; no clear D. The V gene's germline CDR1 is SGHAT and CDR2 FQNNGV. Trimming left V 8 bases short and J 5 bases short, with 11 bases between. This CDR3 region has 12 residues. CDR3 region: CASGGVRDTQYF. The CDR3 bases that were read are TGTGCCAGCGGCGGAGTGAGAGATACG.

With respect to this clone: The read comes to an end 3 residues before the CDR3 does, leaving the germline J gene to fill in the end. This chain links TRBV5-1 with TRBJ1-3; D unclear. Trimming removed 0 bases at V and 4 bases at J, with 8 bases between. Germline lookup yields CDR1 SGHRS and CDR2 YFSETQ. CDR3 length equals 14 residues. CDR3 residues: CASSLVPVGNTIYF. Incomplete CDR3 DNA: TGCGCCAGCAGCTTGGTCCCAGTCGGAAACACC.

CDR3 DNA (partial): TGTGCCTCCCGGGCCCTTGCGGGGTCTGGCGAG. Amino acids: CASRALAGSGE. The whole CDR3 protein is CASRALAGSGEQYF. The chain recombines TRBV11-3 with TRBJ2-7, with D possibly matching TRBD2 (6 bases). The CDR3 end falls 3 residues outside the read, so it is completed with the germline J gene. The germline V gene has CDR1 SGHNT and CDR2 YENEEA. The CDR3 totals 14 residues. The germline V and J ends were trimmed by 11 bases and 6 bases, with 23 bases remaining between them.

About this clone itself: The sequence runs out 3 residues before the end of the CDR3; the remainder is reconstructed from the germline J gene. The chain employs TRBV5-1 and TRBJ2-1; weak D call: TRBD2 (5 bases). The CDR3 is 13 amino acids. The V end was cut by 4 bases, the J end by 5 bases, with 10 bases between. CDR1 is SGHRS, CDR2 YFSETQ, per germline. CDR3 DNA, as far as it was read: TGCGCCAGCAGCGGAGGACTTAACAATGAG. Translating it yields CASSGGLNNE. In full, the CDR3 is CASSGGLNNEQFF.

A word on this clone: Sequencing ends 3 residues short of the CDR3 end; the germline J gene provides the rest. V and J are TRBV10-3 and TRBJ2-5; 11 nucleotides match TRBD1. V dropped 0 bases and J dropped 3; count of bases not matched to a gene: 6. CDR1 and CDR2 from the germline V gene are ENHRY and SYGVKD. This CDR3 spans 17 amino acids. Here the CDR3 reads CAISESGGTGGKETQYF. CDR3 bases read: TGTGCCATCAGTGAGTCGGGAGGGACAGGGGGAAAAGAGACC.